The rows below give T cell receptor beta chains drawn from one sample of a study of blood T cell repertoires in COVID-19. The table came from immunoSEQ multiplex PCR; TCRdb's copy has only in-frame clones and leaves some out. This table has 150,000 or so clones, roughly 73% appearing once. What was sequenced was peripheral blood. The receptors here all came from a woman in her 50s with active or convalescent COVID-19. Both conserved end residues are part of each CDR3. A D gene is named only where the DNA matches it firmly. Not every row has a clone size; where given, it reads once, few, many or a size class.

abundance,d_gene,j_gene,v_gene,CDR3nt,CDR3aa
.,.,TRBJ2-7,TRBV28,TGTGCCAGCAGTTTCGGGGGTCCTTGGGGCTACGAGCAGTACTTC,CASSFGGPWGYEQYF
.,TRBD1,TRBJ2-7,TRBV5-1,TGCGCCAGCAACCTTAAACAGGGGTCAGGATACGAGCAGTACTTC,CASNLKQGSGYEQYF
.,.,TRBJ1-2,TRBV20-1,TGCAGTGCTCCCGCAGGGTCTGGCTACACCTTC,CSAPAGSGYTF
.,.,TRBJ2-3,TRBV3-1/TRBV3-2,TGTGCCAGCAGCCAGTTATTTAGGCGGGACCGCACAGATACGCAGTATTTT,CASSQLFRRDRTDTQYF
.,.,TRBJ1-3,TRBV7-2,TGTGCCAGCAGCCGCGCGGGGGGCTCTGGAAACACCATATATTTT,CASSRAGGSGNTIYF
.,.,TRBJ1-1,TRBV4-2,TGTGCCAGCAGCCAACAGTCCACCATGAACACTGAAGCTTTCTTT,CASSQQSTMNTEAFF
.,.,TRBJ2-7,TRBV5-8,TGTGCCAGCAGCTTGGGTGGACAGTCCTACGAGCAGTACTTC,CASSLGGQSYEQYF
.,TRBD1,TRBJ1-3,TRBV7-8,TGTGCCAGCAGCTTCGGGACAGCGGGAAACACCATATATTTT,CASSFGTAGNTIYF
.,.,TRBJ1-2,TRBV30,TGTGCCTGGAACATGGGCCCTGGTGGCTACACCTTC,CAWNMGPGGYTF
.,.,TRBJ1-1,TRBV6-1,TGTGCCAGCAGTGACACAGGGCCCACTGAAGCTTTCTTT,CASSDTGPTEAFF
.,TRBD2,TRBJ2-3,TRBV7-8,TGTGCCAGCAGCTCGAGAGCGGGAGCAGGCACAGATACGCAGTATTTT,CASSSRAGAGTDTQYF
.,TRBD1,TRBJ2-5,TRBV15,TGTGCCACCAGCAGGGGGACAGTCCAAGAGACCCAGTACTTC,CATSRGTVQETQYF
.,TRBD2,TRBJ2-3,TRBV30,TGTGCCTGGTCCCCCGGGGGGGGCGCGGATACGCAGTATTTT,CAWSPGGGADTQYF
.,.,TRBJ2-7,TRBV5-1,TGCGCCAGCAGCTTGGTTTTGGGTCTAGCCTACGAGCAGTACTTC,CASSLVLGLAYEQYF
.,TRBD1,TRBJ2-1,TRBV7-9,TGTGCCAGCAGCTCGGGACAGGGTTACAATGAGCAGTTCTTC,CASSSGQGYNEQFF
.,TRBD2,TRBJ2-3,TRBV19,TGTGCCAGTAGTCGCACCGGGACTAGTTTTGACACAGATACGCAGTATTTT,CASSRTGTSFDTDTQYF
.,.,TRBJ1-2,TRBV6-4,TGTGCCAGCAGTGAACAGGGCTCCGAAGGACGGCTCCTTAGCTATGGCTACACCTTC,CASSEQGSEGRLLSYGYTF
many,TRBD1,TRBJ2-7,TRBV11-2,TGTGCCAGCAGCTTTAGAGGTGGACAGGAGTATGAGCAGTACTTC,CASSFRGGQEYEQYF
.,TRBD1,TRBJ1-1,TRBV18,TGTGCCAGCTCACCAGGACAGGGGGCATTCACTGAAGCTTTCTTT,CASSPGQGAFTEAFF
.,TRBD1,TRBJ1-5,TRBV7-9,TGTGCCAGCAGCGGGGGGACAGGGCTTCAGCCCCAGCATTTT,CASSGGTGLQPQHF
.,TRBD2,TRBJ2-5,TRBV27,TGTGCCAGCAGTTACCGGGGGGGCTATCAAGAGACCCAGTACTTC,CASSYRGGYQETQYF
.,.,TRBJ1-2,TRBV25-1,TGTGCCAGCAGTTCCCACTCCCCAACCGGGGGTGGTGGCTACACCTTC,CASSSHSPTGGGGYTF
.,TRBD1,TRBJ1-1,TRBV6-6,TGTGCCAGCAGTCAGATGGGACAGACGAACACTGAAGCTTTCTTT,CASSQMGQTNTEAFF
.,TRBD1,TRBJ1-2,TRBV2,TGTGCCAGCAGCACGACAGGGGGCGCCGTCGGTGTAGGCTACACCTTC,CASSTTGGAVGVGYTF
.,.,TRBJ2-1,TRBV5-1,TGCGCCAGCAGCGCCCTAGCGAGCTCCTACAATGAGCAGTTCTTC,CASSALASSYNEQFF
few,.,TRBJ2-2,TRBV28,TGTGCCAGCCGTTCTGGCGGGAGGGAGCTGTTTTTT,CASRSGGRELFF
.,TRBD1,TRBJ2-1,TRBV24-1,TGTGCCACCAGTGATTTGGGGACAGGGGCGGTTGAGCAGTTCTTC,CATSDLGTGAVEQFF
.,TRBD1,TRBJ1-3,TRBV28,TGTGCCAGCAGTTCCCTCCAGGGGGCTGGAAACACCATATATTTT,CASSSLQGAGNTIYF
.,.,TRBJ1-2,TRBV6-5,TGTGCCAGCACGAAACAGGGCATGATTAACTATGGCTACACCTTC,CASTKQGMINYGYTF
.,TRBD1,TRBJ1-1,TRBV5-1,TGCGCCAGCAGCTGGGACAGGGGAACTGAAGCTTTCTTT,CASSWDRGTEAFF
.,TRBD1,TRBJ1-1,TRBV19,TGTGCCAGTACCGCTTCACAGGGGGCGTTTGTTGGGGGCACTGAAGCTTTCTTT,CASTASQGAFVGGTEAFF
.,.,TRBJ2-2,TRBV5-3,TGTGCCAGAAGCCTCTTCCTAGCAGACACCGGGGAGCTGTTTTTT,CARSLFLADTGELFF
.,TRBD2,TRBJ2-1,TRBV9,TGTGCCAGCAGCGTAGCTCCGACGGGAGGGGGGAATGAGCAGTTCTTC,CASSVAPTGGGNEQFF
.,.,TRBJ1-5,TRBV5-3,TGTGCCAGAATTCGGGGGAATCAGCCCCAGCATTTT,CARIRGNQPQHF
.,TRBD2,TRBJ2-7,TRBV7-2,TGTGCCAGCAGCTTAGGGACCAGCGGGGGCTACGAGCAGTACTTC,CASSLGTSGGYEQYF
.,TRBD2,TRBJ2-5,TRBV4-2,TGTGCCAGCAGCCAAGGAGCTAGCGGGGGCGGGGAGACCCAGTACTTC,CASSQGASGGGETQYF
.,TRBD1,TRBJ1-1,TRBV9,TGTGCCAGCAGCGGAAAGACAGGGGCCTACACTGAAGCTTTCTTT,CASSGKTGAYTEAFF
.,TRBD1,TRBJ1-3,TRBV18,TGTGCCAGCTCACCACCGGGACAGGGGACCGGAAACACCATATATTTT,CASSPPGQGTGNTIYF
.,.,TRBJ2-7,TRBV7-2,TGTGCCAGCAGCTTAGCGCGACAGAACTACGAGCAGTACTTC,CASSLARQNYEQYF
.,TRBD1,TRBJ2-2,TRBV7-3,TGTGCCAGCAGCTCTAGACCAGGGGGGAACACCGGGGAGCTGTTTTTT,CASSSRPGGNTGELFF
.,.,TRBJ1-2,TRBV7-9,TGTGCCAGCAGCTCGAGGGATTTTGGTCAGGGCTACACCTTC,CASSSRDFGQGYTF
.,.,TRBJ1-5,TRBV6-5,TGTGCCGGGCGAGGTGATGGGGCACAGCCCCAGCATTTT,CAGRGDGAQPQHF
.,TRBD2,TRBJ2-3,TRBV7-9,TGTGCCAGCAGCCGTAACGGCGGGAGTACCACAGATACGCAGTATTTT,CASSRNGGSTTDTQYF
few,TRBD1,TRBJ1-5,TRBV19,TGTGCCAGTAGTATAGTTACAGGGGGCCATCAGCCCCAGCATTTT,CASSIVTGGHQPQHF
.,.,TRBJ1-4,TRBV28,TGTGCCAGCAGTTTATGGACGGCGGGGGGACATAATGAAAAACTGTTTTTT,CASSLWTAGGHNEKLFF
.,.,TRBJ2-2,TRBV9,TGTGCCAGCAGCGTAGGTGGACAGATCCCCGCGAACACCGGGGAGCTGTTTTTT,CASSVGGQIPANTGELFF
once,.,TRBJ1-6,TRBV18,TGTGCCAGCTCAATGGGGCCTCACCTCTATAATTCACCCCTCCACTTT,CASSMGPHLYNSPLHF
few,TRBD1,TRBJ1-4,TRBV7-2,TGTGCCAGCAGCTTGCACCAGGGGGCGCCTAATGAAAAACTGTTTTTT,CASSLHQGAPNEKLFF
.,TRBD1,TRBJ2-5,TRBV5-4,TGTGCCAGCAGCTTGGTAGGGGGCCGCCAAGAGACCCAGTACTTC,CASSLVGGRQETQYF
.,TRBD1,TRBJ2-4,TRBV19,TGTGCCAGTAGTGACAGACAGGGGGCGGTCAAAAACATTCAGTACTTC,CASSDRQGAVKNIQYF